This T cell receptor beta chain was recovered during a study of T cells expressing NK-cell markers. Looking at the study overall: Obtained from sorted CD3+CD56+NKG2C+, CD3+CD56+NKG2C- and CD3+CD56-NKG2C+ T cells were the TCR beta repertoires.

TCRdb processed the 5' RACE reads again and assigns one entry to each CDR3 protein, with no DNA. The table for this sample gives 500,000 to 700,000 distinct CDR3 sequences. Germline assignment: CDR1 DFQATT and CDR2 SNEGSKA (reference sequence). The CDR3 has 14 amino acids. V and J are TRBV20-1 and TRBJ2-7. The TCR comes from a man younger than 30 in good health. The sequenced sample consisted of blood T cells: a sorted CD56 or NKG2C T cell subset, CD4+ or CD8+ T cells, or bulk PBMC T cells (not recorded which). The CDR3 protein is CSARAFQDSYEQYF.